Listed below are T cell receptor beta chains from one sample, sequenced in a study of T cells in Graves' hyperthyroidism and ophthalmopathy. TCRdb called the multiplex PCR reads again in MiXCR, with one record for every CDR3 protein. The sample has 380,000 or so distinct CDR3 sequences; roughly 14% are singletons. Sequencing input: blood. These receptors all come from a man aged 25 to 40 with Graves' hyperthyroidism that later progressed to Graves' ophthalmopathy. The CDR3 runs from the conserved cysteine through the conserved F or W. Fields, in order: clone size, D gene, V gene, J gene, CDR3 DNA, CDR3 protein. The D gene is left open where the match is weak. Not every row has a clone size; where given, it reads once, few, many or a size class.

abundance: many
d_gene: NA
v_gene: TRBV28
j_gene: TRBJ2-4
CDR3nt: TGTGCCAGCAGTTTAGGTGGGAAAAACATTCAGTACTTC
CDR3aa: CASSLGGKNIQYF

abundance: many
d_gene: TRBD2
v_gene: TRBV6-5
j_gene: TRBJ2-7
CDR3nt: TGTGCCAGCAGTTACTCGGCGGGGGGCCAATACGAGCAGTACTTC
CDR3aa: CASSYSAGGQYEQYF

abundance: many
d_gene: NA
v_gene: TRBV12-5
j_gene: TRBJ1-5
CDR3nt: TGTGCTAGTGGTGCCCAGGATCAGCCCCAGCATTTT
CDR3aa: CASGAQDQPQHF

abundance: many
d_gene: TRBD1
v_gene: TRBV3-1
j_gene: TRBJ1-2
CDR3nt: TGTGCCAGCAGCCAAGAGGGACAGGGAGCCGGCTACACCTTC
CDR3aa: CASSQEGQGAGYTF

abundance: many
d_gene: NA
v_gene: TRBV12-3/TRBV12-4
j_gene: TRBJ2-1
CDR3nt: TGTGCCAGCAGTTTGAGCGGGTATCATGAGCAGTTCTTC
CDR3aa: CASSLSGYHEQFF

abundance: few
d_gene: TRBD2
v_gene: TRBV19
j_gene: TRBJ2-7
CDR3nt: TGTGCCAGTAGTATAGATCTTGGACTAGGGGATCAGTACTTC
CDR3aa: CASSIDLGLGDQYF

abundance: once
d_gene: NA
v_gene: TRBV19
j_gene: TRBJ2-6
CDR3nt: TGTGCCAGTAGTATAGTAAACTCTGGGGCCAACGTCCTGACTTTC
CDR3aa: CASSIVNSGANVLTF

abundance: NA
d_gene: NA
v_gene: TRBV9
j_gene: TRBJ1-2
CDR3nt: TGTGCCAGCAGCGTAGCTACAGGGAGCAACTATGGCTACACCTTC
CDR3aa: CASSVATGSNYGYTF

abundance: many
d_gene: NA
v_gene: TRBV7-8
j_gene: TRBJ1-5
CDR3nt: TGTGCCAGCACGGACAATGGGCCCCAGCATTTT
CDR3aa: CASTDNGPQHF

abundance: many
d_gene: TRBD1
v_gene: TRBV2
j_gene: TRBJ2-2
CDR3nt: TGTGCCAGCACCGGGGGGACAGGGATGAACACCGGGGAGCTGTTTTTT
CDR3aa: CASTGGTGMNTGELFF

abundance: NA
d_gene: NA
v_gene: TRBV19
j_gene: TRBJ1-2
CDR3nt: TGTGCCAGTAGTATGGTGACGGATGGCTACACCTTC
CDR3aa: CASSMVTDGYTF

abundance: NA
d_gene: NA
v_gene: TRBV7-9
j_gene: TRBJ1-2
CDR3nt: TGTGCCAGCGGGACCCCGCGGGCCTATGGCTACACCTTC
CDR3aa: CASGTPRAYGYTF

abundance: many
d_gene: TRBD2
v_gene: TRBV20-1
j_gene: TRBJ2-7
CDR3nt: TGCAGTGCTAGAGATCGCCTAGCGGGGGCCCCTCAACTCTACGAGCAGTACTTC
CDR3aa: CSARDRLAGAPQLYEQYF

abundance: many
d_gene: TRBD2
v_gene: TRBV20-1
j_gene: TRBJ2-2
CDR3nt: TGCAGTGCATATAGCGGGGGCAACACCGGGGAGCTGTTTTTT
CDR3aa: CSAYSGGNTGELFF

abundance: many
d_gene: NA
v_gene: TRBV20-1
j_gene: TRBJ2-1
CDR3nt: TGCAGTGCATCGAGGGCCTACAATGAGCAGTTCTTC
CDR3aa: CSASRAYNEQFF